One and the same sample provided the 14 T cell receptor beta chains below, sequenced in a study of blood T cell repertoires in COVID-19. Sequenced by immunoSEQ multiplex PCR; TCRdb stores in-frame clones only, minus some. The data contain 300,000 to 350,000 clones, approximately 83% of them singletons. Sequenced: PBMCs or T cells enriched from blood (not recorded which). Receptors originate from a woman in her 40s with acute COVID-19.

The V gene is TRBV4-3, the J gene TRBJ1-1, with 10 bases that match TRBD1. V shed 1 base and J 7 bases; nucleotides not matched to a gene: 6. CDR1 is LGHNA, CDR2 YSLEER, per germline. The CDR3 extends over 15 amino acids. The CDR3 DNA is TGCGCCAGCAGCCAAGTGACAGGGGGCTATGGTGAAGCTTTCTTT. This sequence encodes CASSQVTGGYGEAFF.

As concerns this clone: The sample contains more than one DNA sequence encoding this CDR3. The V gene is TRBV15, the J gene TRBJ2-3, with D perhaps matching TRBD2 (6 bases). The CDR3 is 14 amino acids. Looked up from germline, CDR1 is LNHNV and CDR2 is YYDKDF (reference sequence). V was clipped by 1 base and J by 6 bases, with 11 bases between them. The CDR3 sequence: CATSRAPGGDTQYF. The CDR3 DNA is TGTGCCACCAGCAGAGCCCCAGGAGGGGATACGCAGTATTTT.

The chain carries TRBV4-1 and TRBJ1-4; TRBD1 is a possible D gene (5 bases). Between the trimmed V and J ends, which lost 0 bases and 6 bases, there was a span of 11 bases. CDR1 and CDR2 from the germline V gene are MGHRA and YSYEKL. The CDR3 extends over 15 amino acids. The CDR3 loop reads CASSQDGAWDEKLFF. The CDR3 DNA sequence: TGCGCCAGCAGCCAAGATGGGGCCTGGGATGAAAAACTGTTTTTT.

The chain recombines TRBV2 with TRBJ1-2; TRBD1 aligns across 9 bases. The V and J ends lost 5 bases and 5 bases, in that order; junction bases with no gene match: 9. The CDR3 has 15 amino acids. Germline CDR1 SNHLY, CDR2 FYNNEI. CDR3 sequence: CASSNGQGHLYGYTF. The CDR3 DNA reads as TGTGCCAGCAGTAACGGACAGGGGCATTTGTATGGCTACACCTTC.

The chain employs TRBV7-2 and TRBJ1-5, with 10 bases that match TRBD1. Germline values: CDR1 SGHTA, CDR2 FQGNSA. The V and J ends lost 5 bases and 4 bases, in that order; junction bases with no gene match: 5. This CDR3 spans 15 amino acids. The CDR3 DNA reads as TGTGCCAGCAGCCGGGGACAGGGGATTAATCAGCCCCAGCATTTT. Amino acid sequence: CASSRGQGINQPQHF.

CDR3 sequence: CASSLFDYAGGGETQYF. The DNA of the CDR3 is TGTGCCAGCAGCTTATTCGACTACGCGGGAGGGGGTGAGACCCAGTACTTC. The genes are TRBV7-9 and TRBJ2-5; 9 nucleotides match TRBD2. The CDR3 is made up of 17 amino acids. Germline V CDR1 and CDR2: SEHNR, FQNEAQ (reference sequence). V lost 2 bases and J lost 5; bases outside the gene matches: 12.

V gene TRBV18 combines with J gene TRBJ1-5; a weak D match, TRBD1 (5 bases). There are 13 residues in the CDR3. Germline CDR1 KGHSH, CDR2 LQKENI. Between the trimmed V and J ends, which lost 2 bases and 5 bases, there was a span of 7 bases. This chain's CDR3 is CASSPDSHQPQHF. The CDR3 coding sequence is TGTGCCAGCTCACCAGACAGCCATCAGCCCCAGCATTTT. The variable domain in full, completed from reference TRBV18 and TRBJ1-5, reads NAGVMQNPRHLVRRRGQEARLRCSPMKGHSHVYWYRQLPEEGLKFMVYLQKENIIDESGMPKERFSAEFPKEGPSILRIQQVVRGDSAAYFCASSPDSHQPQHFGDGTRLSIL.

The chain is built from TRBV3-1 (or the pseudogene TRBV3-2) and TRBJ2-6; 8 bases agree with TRBD2. The germline V gene encodes CDR1 LGHDT and CDR2 YNNKEL (reference sequence). This CDR3 is built from 18 residues. J gave up 0 bases and V 5 bases, and 9 bases lay outside the gene matches. The CDR3 loop is CASSARLARYSGANVLTF. CDR3 sequence (DNA): TGTGCCAGCAGCGCGAGACTAGCGCGATACTCTGGGGCCAACGTCCTGACTTTC.

The genes are TRBV7-3 and TRBJ2-5, with D unclear. Trimming stripped 4 bases from V and 7 bases from J, with 10 bases between. This CDR3 is 12 amino acids long. Germline V gene sequence: CDR1 SGHTA, CDR2 FQGTGA. CDR3 bases: TGTGCCAGCAGCTCCCCCCCGGGGACCCAGTACTTC. This gives the protein CASSSPPGTQYF.

This sequence joins TRBV7-2 and TRBJ2-7; perhaps TRBD2 as D (5 bases). CDR1 and CDR2 (germline): SGHTA, FQGNSA. The CDR3 is 15 residues long. V was trimmed by 0 bases and J by 5 bases, leaving 14 bases between them. In DNA form, the CDR3 reads TGTGCCAGCAGCTTAGCGCCGGGATTCGAAAACGAGCAGTACTTC. It is translated as CASSLAPGFENEQYF.

The V call is TRBV6-5, the J call TRBJ1-1, with no clear D. Looked up from germline, CDR1 is MNHEY and CDR2 is SVGAGI. V dropped 2 bases and J dropped 3 bases, with 13 bases sitting between them. This CDR3 contains 15 residues. DNA for the CDR3: TGTGCCAGCAGTTACACCGGCCTCGGGGACACTGAAGCTTTCTTT. It yields the protein CASSYTGLGDTEAFF.

This clone was observed a handful of times. This chain links TRBV7-2 with TRBJ2-1; D unresolved. Trimming took off 2 bases at V and 8 bases at J, with 10 bases between the two ends. Germline loops: CDR1 SGHTA, CDR2 FQGNSA. CDR3 length: 13 amino acids. The CDR3 region has the DNA TGTGCCAGCAGCTTATCAGGTTACGATGAGCAGTTCTTC. It encodes CASSLSGYDEQFF.

The chain recombines TRBV7-8 with TRBJ1-5; D is undetermined. The V gene lost 3 bases and the J gene lost 12 bases, with 12 bases spanning the gap. Germline-derived CDR1 and CDR2 are SGHVS and FQNEAQ. The CDR3 covers 12 residues. CDR3 amino acids: CASSLARGDQHF. CDR3 DNA sequence: TGTGCCAGCAGCTTGGCTCGAGGTGACCAGCATTTT.

This sequence joins TRBV4-3 and TRBJ1-6, with a possible D match to TRBD1 (5 bases). V lost 1 base and J 11 bases, leaving 9 bases between the germline ends. The CDR3 totals 13 residues. The V gene's germline CDR1 is LGHNA and CDR2 YSLEER. The CDR3 DNA reads TGCGCCAGCAGCCAAGGGGGCGGGGCACCCCTCCACTTT. As protein: CASSQGGGAPLHF.